The 26 T cell receptor beta chains below were found in one sample sequenced in a study of vaccination and CD4 T cells after COVID-19. The treatment: roughly 10-day PBMC culture with coronavirus spike peptide pools or control peptides (ViraFEST assay). The Oncomine TCR Beta short-read assay was applied to DNA of cultured CD4+ T cells. MiXCR, applied by TCRdb to the PCR reads, yields one record per CDR3 protein. The table includes some 4,400 distinct CDR3 sequences, 40% to 55% detected once. Antigen specificity for these receptors is unknown. Sequencing was performed on CD4+ T cells from blood, cultured in vitro. The receptors stem from a human donor who had recovered from COVID-19.

The chain is built from TRBV18 and TRBJ1-6; unclear D gene. Trimming pared 2 bases from V and 4 bases from J, leaving 6 bases between. This CDR3 spans 14 amino acids. Germline CDR1 reads KGHSH; CDR2 reads LQKENI. The CDR3 here is CASSPYGYNSPLHF. In DNA form, the CDR3 reads TGTGCCAGCTCACCATACGGTTATAATTCACCCCTCCACTTT. The full variable domain, with the rest looked up from reference TRBV18 and TRBJ1-6, is NAGVMQNPRHLVRRRGQEARLRCSPMKGHSHVYWYRQLPEEGLKFMVYLQKENIIDESGMPKERFSAEFPKEGPSILRIQQVVRGDSAAYFCASSPYGYNSPLHFGNGTRLTVT.

The chain is built from TRBV2 and TRBJ2-1; TRBD2 matches at 14 bases. This CDR3 is 16 amino acids long. V dropped 6 bases and J dropped 6; count of bases not matched to a gene: 7. CDR1 and CDR2 from the germline V gene are SNHLY and FYNNEI. The CDR3 protein is CASRGLAGVLVNEQFF. For the CDR3, the DNA is TGTGCCAGCAGGGGACTAGCGGGAGTGTTGGTCAATGAGCAGTTCTTC.

The CDR3 loop is CSARESGITNYGYTF. In nucleotides, the CDR3 is TGCAGTGCTAGAGAGTCGGGTATAACTAACTATGGCTACACCTTC. The chain carries TRBV20-1 and TRBJ1-2; the D is unclear. The germline gives CDR1 DFQATT, CDR2 SNEGSKA (reference sequence). This CDR3 has 15 amino acids. Trimming took 0 bases from V and 0 from J, leaving 11 bases between them.

This chain uses TRBV20-1 with TRBJ2-4; TRBD2 agrees at 12 bases. J gave up 0 bases and V 5 bases, and 11 bases lay outside the gene matches. The CDR3 sequence is 18 residues long. The germline gives CDR1 DFQATT, CDR2 SNEGSKA (reference sequence). The CDR3: CSARPRLAGGKAKNIQYF. As DNA, the CDR3 is TGCAGTGCTCGACCCCGGCTAGCGGGGGGGAAAGCCAAAAACATTCAGTACTTC.

The chain carries TRBV20-1 and TRBJ2-5; either TRBD1 or TRBD2 may supply D (7 bases each). V was trimmed by 3 bases and J by 4 bases, leaving 15 bases between them. The length of the CDR3 is 14 residues. From germline, CDR1 is DFQATT and CDR2 SNEGSKA (reference sequence). CDR3 nucleotides: TGCAGTGCTAGGGGAGGGGGCCGGGGAGAGACCCAGTACTTC. It is translated as CSARGGGRGETQYF.

This clonotype was observed a few times. V is TRBV6-1 and J is TRBJ1-2, with a weak D call TRBD1 (6 bases). Trimming left V 0 bases short and J 0 bases short, with 11 bases between. The CDR3 extends over 16 amino acids. Germline values: CDR1 MNHNS, CDR2 SASEGT. CDR3 protein: CASSEALQGSNYGYTF. CDR3 in DNA: TGTGCCAGCAGTGAAGCATTACAGGGCTCTAACTATGGCTACACCTTC.

This chain joins TRBV4-1 and TRBJ2-1; D call uncertain. Germline V gene sequence: CDR1 MGHRA, CDR2 YSYEKL. V gave up 3 bases and J gave up 3 bases, with 15 bases separating them. The CDR3 is 16 residues long. For the CDR3, the DNA is TGCGCCAGCAGCCACGTCCCAGCGCCCCACTACAATGAGCAGTTCTTC. Protein sequence: CASSHVPAPHYNEQFF.

V gene TRBV7-3 combines with J gene TRBJ2-1, with no clear D. The CDR3 runs 13 residues. Germline V gives CDR1 SGHTA, CDR2 FQGTGA. Deletions cut 2 bases from V and 4 bases from J, with 6 bases between. DNA of the CDR3: TGTGCCAGCAGCTTAGCACCTTACAATGAGCAGTTCTTC. Translation gives CASSLAPYNEQFF.

This clonotype was seen a few times. The V gene is TRBV18, the J gene TRBJ2-5, with 7 bases that match TRBD1. The germline V gene encodes CDR1 KGHSH and CDR2 LQKENI. V shed 0 bases, J shed 3 bases, and the junction held 1 base outside the gene matches. The CDR3 consists of 14 residues. The CDR3 sequence is CASSPPGQKETQYF. The CDR3 coding sequence is TGTGCCAGCTCACCACCGGGACAGAAAGAGACCCAGTACTTC.

This clonotype was counted only a few times. The chain has TRBV20-1 and TRBJ2-3, with 7 bases fitting TRBD1. CDR3 size: 13 residues. V lost 4 bases, J lost 4 bases, and 5 bases stayed unmatched. CDR1 is DFQATT, CDR2 SNEGSKA, per germline (reference sequence). Here the CDR3 DNA reads TGCAGTGCTAATCAGGGGGTCGCAGATACGCAGTATTTT. Translated, it gives CSANQGVADTQYF.

The chain is built from TRBV7-6 and TRBJ2-3; 9 nucleotides match TRBD2. The germline V gene has CDR1 SGHVS and CDR2 FNYEAQ. The J segment lost 4 bases and the V segment lost 8 bases, leaving 13 bases of the junction unmatched. The CDR3 contains 16 residues. DNA for the CDR3: TGTGCCAGCGGACGGATCGGCGGGAGGGCCGCAGATACGCAGTATTTT. This codes for CASGRIGGRAADTQYF.

This clonotype was seen more than once but under ten times. The rearrangement uses TRBV7-6 and TRBJ2-3, with D perhaps matching TRBD1 (6 bases). V was clipped by 5 bases and J by 4 bases, with 10 bases between them. Germline CDR1 reads SGHVS; CDR2 reads FNYEAQ. The CDR3 runs to 13 residues. The DNA of the CDR3 is TGTGCCAGCAGCCTCACAGGGCCAGATACGCAGTATTTT. Its translation is CASSLTGPDTQYF.

This clonotype was counted only a few times. The V call is TRBV20-1, the J call TRBJ2-7, with TRBD2 matching over 8 bases. Looked up from germline, CDR1 is DFQATT and CDR2 is SNEGSKA (reference sequence). This CDR3 region has 13 residues. V was clipped by 7 bases and J by 0 bases; unmatched bases: 5. The CDR3 here is CSVARGDSYEQYF. As DNA, the CDR3 is TGCAGTGTTGCGCGGGGGGACTCCTACGAGCAGTACTTC.

The chain combines TRBV5-1 with TRBJ2-5; 13 nucleotides line up with TRBD2. V lost 4 bases to trimming and J lost 1 base; unmatched junction nucleotides: 7. CDR3 length equals 17 residues. In germline, CDR1 is SGHRS, CDR2 YFSETQ. DNA for the CDR3: TGCGCCAGCAGCCAATTTAGGACTAGCGGGGGCCAAGAGACCCAGTACTTC. It codes for CASSQFRTSGGQETQYF.

This chain links TRBV7-8 with TRBJ2-7; no reliable D call. Germline values: CDR1 SGHVS, CDR2 FQNEAQ. CDR3 size: 13 residues. V lost 1 base to trimming and J lost 6 bases, with 10 bases between them. CDR3 coding DNA: TGTGCCAGCAGCTTAGTGGCCGAAGGCGAGCAGTACTTC. It yields the protein CASSLVAEGEQYF.

This rearrangement joins TRBV11-3 to TRBJ1-1; no firm D call. Trimming left V 5 bases short and J 2 bases short, with 15 bases between. The germline V gene has CDR1 SGHNT and CDR2 YENEEA. The CDR3 extends over 15 amino acids. The CDR3 loop reads CASSLGGGENTEAFF. DNA for the CDR3: TGTGCCAGCAGCCTAGGCGGCGGGGAAAACACTGAAGCTTTCTTT.

V is TRBV10-3 and J is TRBJ1-3, with D maybe TRBD1 (5 bases). The CDR3 is made up of 13 amino acids. The V and J ends lost 6 bases and 0 bases respectively, with 6 bases between them. CDR1 ENHRY and CDR2 SYGVKD come from the germline V gene. CDR3: CAIRDSSGNTIYF. The CDR3 DNA reads TGTGCCATCAGAGACAGCTCTGGAAACACCATATATTTT.

The sample holds a few counts of this clonotype. The J gene is TRBJ1-4, the V gene TRBV4-2, with D possibly TRBD1 on 6 matching bases. V dropped 0 bases and J dropped 8 bases, with 13 bases sitting between them. The CDR3 runs 15 residues. The germline gives CDR1 LGHNA, CDR2 YNFKEQ. CDR3 DNA sequence: TGTGCCAGCAGCCAAGATCGGACAGTTGGGGAAAAACTGTTTTTT. Protein sequence: CASSQDRTVGEKLFF.

This clonotype was found once. The gene calls are TRBV5-1 and TRBJ2-7; D ambiguous. Germline V gives CDR1 SGHRS, CDR2 YFSETQ. V was trimmed by 1 base and J by 2 bases, leaving 10 bases between them. The CDR3 is 14 amino acids. In DNA, the CDR3 is TGCGCCAGCAGCTTGCGCACTACTACCTACGAGCAGTACTTC. This sequence encodes CASSLRTTTYEQYF.

In its sample, this clonotype ranks as medium-sized (0.01 to 0.1%). The gene calls are TRBV7-2 and TRBJ2-5, with 14 nucleotides matching TRBD2. V shed 2 bases, J shed 4 bases, and the junction held 9 bases outside the gene matches. The CDR3 runs 18 residues. Per germline, CDR1 SGHTA and CDR2 FQGNSA. CDR3 protein: CASSLFGTSGSLGETQYF. The DNA of the CDR3 is TGTGCCAGCAGCTTATTCGGGACTAGCGGGAGTCTCGGAGAGACCCAGTACTTC.

The sample holds a few counts of this clonotype. The chain combines TRBV20-1 with TRBJ1-6, with TRBD1 matching 7 bases. V was clipped by 6 bases and J by 8 bases; unmatched bases: 10. The CDR3 is 14 residues long. Germline V gene data show CDR1 as DFQATT and CDR2 as SNEGSKA (reference sequence). CDR3 DNA sequence: TGCAGTGCGAGCCGGGGACAGAGGGATTCACCCCTCCACTTT. The encoded protein is CSASRGQRDSPLHF.

J is TRBJ2-3 and V is TRBV7-9, with 8 nucleotides matching TRBD1. Germline-derived CDR1 and CDR2 are SEHNR and FQNEAQ (reference sequence). J gave up 4 bases and V 5 bases, and 11 bases lay outside the gene matches. This CDR3 has 16 amino acids. Here the CDR3 reads CASSDPIRGRADTQYF. The DNA of the CDR3 is TGTGCCAGCAGCGACCCCATCAGGGGGCGTGCAGATACGCAGTATTTT.

The genes are TRBV11-2 and TRBJ1-3, with D possibly TRBD1 on 5 matching bases. Germline CDR1 and CDR2: SGHAT and FQNNGV. V was clipped by 5 bases and J by 3 bases, with 8 bases between them. The CDR3 is made up of 13 amino acids. CDR3: CASSRDLGNTIYF. The CDR3 DNA reads TGTGCCAGCAGCAGGGACCTTGGAAACACCATATATTTT.

The gene calls are TRBV7-2 and TRBJ2-7; D perhaps matches TRBD2 (7 bases). Between the trimmed V and J ends, which lost 5 bases and 3 bases, there was a span of 14 bases. The CDR3 is 14 residues long. CDR1 and CDR2 from the germline V gene are SGHTA and FQGNSA. The CDR3 nucleotides are TGTGCCAGCAGCAATAATAGGGGGGGCTACGAGCAGTACTTC. It translates to CASSNNRGGYEQYF.

This chain uses TRBV15 with TRBJ2-7; TRBD2 is a possible D gene (5 bases). The CDR3 totals 15 residues. CDR1 is LNHNV, CDR2 YYDKDF, per germline (reference sequence). Trimming left V 4 bases short and J 7 bases short, with 20 bases between. CDR3 in amino acids: CATSKDLTRSREQYF. The CDR3 nucleotides read TGTGCCACCAGCAAGGACCTTACTAGGTCCCGAGAGCAGTACTTC.

V usage is TRBV6-5 and J usage is TRBJ1-3; unclear D gene. V lost 3 bases to trimming and J lost 4 bases, with 13 bases between them. CDR3 length: 15 amino acids. CDR1 and CDR2 (germline): MNHEY, SVGAGI. CDR3 protein: CASSYDGVRGNTIYF. CDR3 DNA: TGTGCCAGCAGTTATGACGGGGTTCGAGGAAACACCATATATTTT.